This paragraph covers one T cell receptor beta chain sequence. Per the germline V gene, CDR1 is LNHNV and CDR2 is YYDKDF (reference sequence). The V and J ends lost 5 bases and 7 bases, in that order; junction bases with no gene match: 11. The CDR3 contains 15 residues. This specimen comes from a study of blood T cell repertoires in COVID-19. Using immunoSEQ multiplex PCR, the repertoire was profiled, and TCRdb retains in-frame clones only, with some absent. The table has about 170,000 clones, roughly 81% seen once. This clonotype originated in an elderly woman with COVID-19, enrolled during active disease. The sample was peripheral blood. V and J are TRBV15 and TRBJ1-5, with 7 bases matching TRBD1. This chain's CDR3 is CATSFRTGLGQPQHF. CDR3 DNA sequence: TGTGCCACCAGCTTTCGGACAGGCCTCGGACAGCCCCAGCATTTT.